Listed below are T cell receptor beta chains from one sample, sequenced in a study of technical replicates of blood from a few donors. Libraries were prepared by immunoSEQ multiplex PCR; TCRdb keeps only in-frame clonotypes and omits some of them. This sample has about 14,000 clones, with roughly 94% found just once. The source material was PBMCs. These receptor sequences come from a human donor in good health. Each CDR3 is given with its conserved first and last residue. Each record gives: J gene, D gene, clone size, V gene, CDR3 DNA, CDR3 protein. D genes are given only for firm matches. Part of the rows lack a size; the others show once, few, many or a class for expanded clones.

j_gene: TRBJ1-4
d_gene: NA
abundance: NA
v_gene: TRBV28
CDR3nt: TGTGCCACGTCTAGTGTGGGGAGACCAAATGAAAAACTGTTTTTT
CDR3aa: CATSSVGRPNEKLFF

j_gene: TRBJ2-7
d_gene: TRBD1
abundance: NA
v_gene: TRBV7-8
CDR3nt: TGTGCCAGCAGCTTAGCGACAGGGGGCGCGGGGGAGCAGTACTTC
CDR3aa: CASSLATGGAGEQYF

j_gene: TRBJ1-5
d_gene: NA
abundance: NA
v_gene: TRBV19
CDR3nt: TGTGCCAGTAGTATCGGACACTTTATTAGCAATCAGCCCCAGCATTTT
CDR3aa: CASSIGHFISNQPQHF

j_gene: TRBJ1-2
d_gene: NA
abundance: NA
v_gene: TRBV6-1
CDR3nt: TGTGCCAGCAGTGAAGTCGGGGAGACTGGGGGCTACACCTTC
CDR3aa: CASSEVGETGGYTF

j_gene: TRBJ2-3
d_gene: TRBD2
abundance: NA
v_gene: TRBV30
CDR3nt: TGTGCCTGGAGTGGACTAGCCACAGATACGCAGTATTTT
CDR3aa: CAWSGLATDTQYF

j_gene: TRBJ2-1
d_gene: TRBD2
abundance: NA
v_gene: TRBV5-1
CDR3nt: TGCGCCAGCAGCTCCGGGACTAGCGGGAAGAGCTCCTACAATGAGCAGTTCTTC
CDR3aa: CASSSGTSGKSSYNEQFF

j_gene: TRBJ1-1
d_gene: TRBD1
abundance: once
v_gene: TRBV30
CDR3nt: TGTGCCTGGAGGGAGACAGGGATCCCTGAAGCTTTCTTT
CDR3aa: CAWRETGIPEAFF

j_gene: TRBJ1-1
d_gene: TRBD1
abundance: NA
v_gene: TRBV11-3
CDR3nt: TGTGCCAGCAGCTATAGGCAGGGGGCGACTGAAGCTTTCTTT
CDR3aa: CASSYRQGATEAFF

j_gene: TRBJ1-5
d_gene: NA
abundance: once
v_gene: TRBV5-6
CDR3nt: TGTGCCAGCAGCTTGGGGAGGAATCAGCCCCAGCATTTT
CDR3aa: CASSLGRNQPQHF

j_gene: TRBJ2-5
d_gene: TRBD2
abundance: NA
v_gene: TRBV11-1
CDR3nt: TGTGCCAGCAGCTTTAGACTAGCGGGAGAAGAGACCCAGTACTTC
CDR3aa: CASSFRLAGEETQYF

j_gene: TRBJ2-1
d_gene: NA
abundance: NA
v_gene: TRBV11-3
CDR3nt: TGTGCCAGCAGCTTAAATAGCGGAGGGGAGCAGTTCTTC
CDR3aa: CASSLNSGGEQFF

j_gene: TRBJ1-2
d_gene: TRBD1
abundance: once
v_gene: TRBV2
CDR3nt: TGTGCCAGCAGTCCGGGACAGGGGGTCGGAGGCTACACCTTC
CDR3aa: CASSPGQGVGGYTF

j_gene: TRBJ1-1
d_gene: NA
abundance: NA
v_gene: TRBV15
CDR3nt: TGTGCCACCAGCAGAGAAAGTGGGGGCTACACTGAAGCTTTCTTT
CDR3aa: CATSRESGGYTEAFF

j_gene: TRBJ1-1
d_gene: NA
abundance: NA
v_gene: TRBV6-4
CDR3nt: TGTGCCAGCAGTGTTTTTCGAGTAGCAAACACTGAAGCTTTCTTT
CDR3aa: CASSVFRVANTEAFF

j_gene: TRBJ1-1
d_gene: NA
abundance: NA
v_gene: TRBV27
CDR3nt: TGTGCCAGCAGTTTATTCGTCCCAGTGAACACTGAAGCTTTCTTT
CDR3aa: CASSLFVPVNTEAFF

j_gene: TRBJ2-7
d_gene: TRBD1
abundance: NA
v_gene: TRBV5-6
CDR3nt: TGTGCCAGCAGCAAGGGACAGCCCTCCTACGAGCAGTACTTC
CDR3aa: CASSKGQPSYEQYF

j_gene: TRBJ2-5
d_gene: TRBD2
abundance: NA
v_gene: TRBV10-2
CDR3nt: TGCGCCAGCAGTGGGACTTTGGGGGGGGAGACCCAGTACTTC
CDR3aa: CASSGTLGGETQYF

j_gene: TRBJ2-7
d_gene: TRBD1
abundance: NA
v_gene: TRBV5-1
CDR3nt: TGCGCCAGCAGCTACGATCAGGGGGCAAGTGGAAAGTTCTACGAGCAGTACTTC
CDR3aa: CASSYDQGASGKFYEQYF

j_gene: TRBJ2-1
d_gene: TRBD1
abundance: NA
v_gene: TRBV10-2
CDR3nt: TGCGCCAGCAGTGAACAGGGGGCGAGCAATGAGCAGTTCTTC
CDR3aa: CASSEQGASNEQFF

j_gene: TRBJ1-2
d_gene: NA
abundance: NA
v_gene: TRBV19
CDR3nt: TGTGCCAGTAGTATTCGCATAGAGTATGGCTACACCTTC
CDR3aa: CASSIRIEYGYTF